This T cell receptor beta chain is drawn from a study of T-cell reconstitution after alpha-beta-depleted transplantation in children. TCRbeta library preparation incorporated unique molecular identifiers. TCRdb passed the PCR reads through MiXCR, listing each CDR3 protein once. The sample shows 55,000 to 65,000 distinct CDR3 sequences, approximately 43% of them seen only once. Germline lookup yields CDR1 SGHAT and CDR2 FQNNGV. The J segment lost 4 bases and the V segment lost 5 bases, leaving 16 bases of the junction unmatched. The length of the CDR3 is 18 residues. Here the sequenced sample was PBMCs, mostly from graft donor cells, taken 360 days after TCRalphabeta/CD19-depleted stem cell transplant. The clonotype was recovered from a male patient younger than 18 who had a stem cell transplant for acute lymphoblastic leukemia, so the T cells may come from the graft donor. The rearrangement links TRBV11-2 to TRBJ2-1, with 8 bases matching TRBD1. CDR3 sequence (DNA): TGTGCCAGCAGCCCCCAGGGGGCGCCGGTCAGTGTTTACAATGAGCAGTTCTTC. It specifies CASSPQGAPVSVYNEQFF.